The clone carrying this TCR beta chain has a handful of counts. Its antigen remains unknown. The V end was cut by 6 bases, the J end by 4 bases, with 15 bases between. CDR1 SGHDN and CDR2 FVKESK come from the germline V gene. This CDR3 contains 14 residues. Specified time point: persistent/refractory GD, antithyroid drugs over 5 years with positive TRAb. RNA extracted from PBMCs served as the sequencing template. American Thyroid Association guidelines were used to diagnose Graves' disease. These data come from a study of regulatory T cells in long-lasting Graves disease. Background on the study: Disease was considered persistent Graves' disease after over 5 years of antithyroid drugs (with positive TSH receptor antibodies). Broader study findings: Persistent patients had a count of shared public clonotypes (more than 2,500) that exceeded that of new patients (around 970).

Construction of the TCR beta libraries employed iRepertoire HTBI primers in conjunction with Arm-PCR of CDR3 regions. In the original workflow: Overall, samples carried over 60 TRBV and 14 TRBJ segments. TCRdb independently ran MiXCR on the multiplex PCR reads; one entry per CDR3 protein. TCRdb's processing, not the authors', yielded these V and J calls. The profile covers about 470,000 distinct CDR3 sequences, with roughly 20% appearing a single time and about 8.3% taken by the ten largest. Material: peripheral blood mononuclear cells (PBMCs), obtained when the disease was refractory, from a patient treated with antithyroid drugs. The rearrangement links TRBV14 to TRBJ2-5; no firm D call. The sequence came from a female donor with Graves disease. CDR3 amino acids: CASRRGINRETQYF. CDR3 bases: TGTGCCAGCAGAAGAGGAATAAACCGAGAGACCCAGTACTTC.